The 26 T cell receptor beta chains below come from one sample, sequenced in a study of blood T cells in healthy people across ages. Primed by a sample-barcoded 5' primer and a J-beta primer mix, a second PCR proceeded for 7 to 11 cycles. MiXCR, applied by TCRdb to the 5' RACE reads, yields one record per CDR3 protein. The sample has approximately 830,000 distinct CDR3 sequences; less than 80% are singletons. Sequenced: blood. The receptor set was obtained from a man younger than 45 in good health.

The V call is TRBV20-1, the J call TRBJ2-2, with TRBD1 matching over 10 bases. Trimming took 6 bases from V and 1 from J; bases not matched to a gene: 11. Germline values: CDR1 DFQATT, CDR2 SNEGSKA (reference sequence). This CDR3 region has 17 residues. CDR3 coding DNA: TGCAGTGCACCTACTCGACAGGGGGCGCTGAACACCGGGGAGCTGTTTTTT. Protein product: CSAPTRQGALNTGELFF.

This clonotype was detected ten times or more. V is TRBV7-2 and J is TRBJ1-5, with D unresolved. CDR3 length: 14 residues. The V gene's germline CDR1 is SGHTA and CDR2 FQGNSA. Trimming shortened V by 0 bases and J by 1 base, and 4 bases separated the two germline ends. CDR3 sequence reads: CASSLAMSNQPQHF. For the CDR3, the DNA is TGTGCCAGCAGCTTAGCAATGAGCAATCAGCCCCAGCATTTT. The whole variable domain, remainder taken from reference TRBV7-2 and TRBJ1-5, is GAGVSQSPSNKVTEKGKDVELRCDPISGHTALYWYRQSLGQGLEFLIYFQGNSAPDKSGLPSDRFSAERTGGSVSTLTIQRTQQEDSAVYLCASSLAMSNQPQHFGDGTRLSIL.

In DNA form, the CDR3 reads TGCGCCAGCAGCTTTGAGGGACACTACAATGAGCAGTTCTTC. This gives the protein CASSFEGHYNEQFF. The chain joins TRBV5-1 to TRBJ2-1, with a possible D match to TRBD1 (6 bases). Deletions cut 2 bases from V and 3 bases from J, with 9 bases between. The CDR3 length is 14 residues. Germline values: CDR1 SGHRS, CDR2 YFSETQ.

Comment on this clonotype: A read error is possible here, since a much larger clone lies one base away. This chain links TRBV29-1 with TRBJ2-1, with D possibly TRBD2 on 5 matching bases. The CDR3 spans 13 residues. The germline gives CDR1 SQVTM, CDR2 ANQGSEA. The CDR3 nucleotides are TGCGGCGTTGCTGAGCGGAGCTACAATGAGCAGTTCTTC. It yields the protein CGVAERSYNEQFF.

This clonotype was seen once. At one boundary the junction diverges from the germline segment, which might be a read error. The chain has TRBV29-1 and TRBJ1-1; D gene ambiguous. The CDR3 spans 10 residues. Germline V gene sequence: CDR1 SQVTM, CDR2 ANQGSEA. CDR3 bases: TGTAGCGTTGCCGGTCTTGAAGCTTTCTTT. Amino acids: CSVAGLEAFF.

In this sample, this clonotype turned up a few times. This chain links TRBV10-3 with TRBJ2-3; 9 bases align to TRBD1. Germline V gives CDR1 ENHRY, CDR2 SYGVKD. There are 14 residues in the CDR3. V lost 6 bases to trimming and J lost 8 bases; unmatched junction nucleotides: 9. This chain's CDR3 is CAISPGQGGATQYF. CDR3 coding DNA: TGTGCCATCAGCCCGGGACAGGGTGGTGCTACGCAGTATTTT.

The rearrangement joins TRBV6-6 to TRBJ2-5, with D unresolved. The CDR3 runs to 15 residues. The V end was cut by 2 bases, the J end by 3 bases, with 13 bases between. In germline, CDR1 is MNHNY, CDR2 SVGAGI (reference sequence). The CDR3 DNA follows: TGTGCCAGCAGTTACGGCAGACCACTAAAAGAGACCCAGTACTTC. Translation gives CASSYGRPLKETQYF.

The genes are TRBV27 and TRBJ1-2, with D uncertain. Germline V lookup: CDR1 MNHEY, CDR2 SMNVEV (reference sequence). The CDR3 has 13 residues. The ends were cut back, 0 bases at V and 5 bases at J, with 7 bases in the middle. In DNA form, the CDR3 reads TGTGCCAGCAGTTTATCGTCACATTATGGCTACACCTTC. This codes for CASSLSSHYGYTF.

V and J are TRBV4-2 and TRBJ2-1, with D unresolved. The better agreement between TRBJ2-7 and the DNA end casts doubt on the J call. CDR1 is LGHNA and CDR2 is YNFKEQ in the germline V gene. There are 14 residues in the CDR3. CDR3 residues: CASSQEFGHNEQYF. In DNA form, the CDR3 reads TGTGCCAGCAGCCAAGAGTTTGGCCACAATGAGCAGTACTTC.

This clonotype has just a few counts. This chain joins TRBV20-1 and TRBJ1-2; D is undetermined. The CDR3 is 13 residues long. Germline CDR1 and CDR2: DFQATT and SNEGSKA (reference sequence). The V end lost 2 bases, the J end lost 2 bases, and 9 bases lay between the germline ends. CDR3 coding DNA: TGCAGTGCTAGATGGCAGAGCAACTATGGCTACACCTTC. Translating gives CSARWQSNYGYTF.

The chain recombines TRBV5-1 with TRBJ1-1, with TRBD1 as a possible D gene (5 bases). CDR3 length equals 14 residues. Trimming pared 5 bases from V and 5 bases from J, leaving 16 bases between. Germline values: CDR1 SGHRS, CDR2 YFSETQ. The CDR3 sequence: CASRETPGRTEAFF. CDR3 nucleotides: TGCGCCAGCAGGGAGACCCCGGGACGGACTGAAGCTTTCTTT.

V and J are TRBV18 and TRBJ2-4; a weak D match, TRBD1 (5 bases). The closer fit of TRBJ2-7 to the DNA end suggests the J call may be wrong. The CDR3 has 15 amino acids. Germline CDR1 is KGHSH and CDR2 is LQKENI. In DNA form, the CDR3 reads TGTGCCAGCTCGCCCCAAGACGACAGATCTTCCGAGCAGTACTTC. Translated, it gives CASSPQDDRSSEQYF.

The chain uses TRBV2 and TRBJ2-3; D is tentatively TRBD1 or TRBD2 (5 bases each). Germline-derived CDR1 and CDR2 are SNHLY and FYNNEI. There are 16 residues in the CDR3. Trimming shortened V by 2 bases and J by 2 bases, and 14 bases separated the two germline ends. Here the CDR3 reads CASSETGADFTDTQYF. The CDR3 nucleotides are TGTGCCAGCAGTGAAACCGGGGCAGACTTCACAGATACGCAGTATTTT.

V is TRBV5-1 and J is TRBJ2-7; 7 nucleotides agree with TRBD1. Germline assignment: CDR1 SGHRS and CDR2 YFSETQ. The CDR3 loop spans 15 amino acids. V shed 6 bases and J 1 base; nucleotides not matched to a gene: 10. The CDR3 reads CASTHAGTASYEQYF. The CDR3 bases are TGCGCCAGCACCCACGCCGGGACAGCATCCTACGAGCAGTACTTC.

V gene TRBV20-1 combines with J gene TRBJ2-3; 7 bases agree with TRBD2. Losses at the gene ends were 6 bases for V and 2 bases for J; bases not matched to a gene: 5. The germline CDR1 and CDR2 sequences are DFQATT and SNEGSKA (reference sequence). This CDR3 spans 13 amino acids. In DNA form, the CDR3 reads TGCAGTGCAAACAGCGGGGACACAGATACGCAGTATTTT. Protein: CSANSGDTDTQYF.

This chain connects TRBV5-5 to TRBJ1-6; 9 positions match TRBD1. Germline V lookup: CDR1 SGHKS, CDR2 YYEKEE (reference sequence). The V segment lost 5 bases and the J segment 10 bases; nucleotides outside the gene matches: 10. The CDR3 has 15 residues. This chain's CDR3 is CASRSTGTGNSPLHF. The CDR3 DNA is TGTGCCAGCAGGTCAACCGGGACAGGGAACTCACCCCTCCACTTT.

The chain carries TRBV7-9 and TRBJ2-7, with D unresolved. The J call may be in error: the DNA end matches TRBJ2-5 better. There are 13 residues in the CDR3. Germline V gives CDR1 SEHNR, CDR2 FQNEAQ (reference sequence). For the CDR3, the DNA is TGTGCCAGCAGCCCCAAGTCCCAGGAGACCCAGTACTTC. It codes for CASSPKSQETQYF.

In this sample, this clonotype turned up a few times. The chain links TRBV2 to TRBJ1-6; 8 bases align to TRBD1. There are 15 residues in the CDR3. Germline CDR1 reads SNHLY; CDR2 reads FYNNEI. After removal of 9 bases from V and 9 bases from J, the junction contained 13 bases not matched to a gene. The CDR3 nucleotides are TGTGCCAGAGCCCGGACAGGGTCCGGGGGTTCACCCCTCCACTTT. It is translated as CARARTGSGGSPLHF.

The chain carries TRBV10-3 and TRBJ1-1; D gene unclear. The CDR3 runs 14 residues. The ends were cut back, 7 bases at V and 0 bases at J, with 12 bases in the middle. CDR1 is ENHRY and CDR2 is SYGVKD in the germline V gene. The CDR3 loop reads CAITRDPMNTEAFF. Written as DNA, the CDR3 is TGTGCCATCACCCGTGACCCCATGAACACTGAAGCTTTCTTT.

The chain combines TRBV6-6 with TRBJ2-6; perhaps TRBD1 as D (7 bases). CDR3 length: 17 residues. Germline CDR1 is MNHNY and CDR2 is SVGAGI (reference sequence). V shed 8 bases and J shed 1 base, with 18 bases lying between them. The CDR3 bases are TGTGCCAGCGGTTCTGCGACAGGGACTTCTGGGGCCAACGTCCTGACTTTC. Amino acids: CASGSATGTSGANVLTF.

This clonotype occurred once. The chain has TRBV10-3 and TRBJ2-5; D is unresolved. The assigned J gene may be wrong: the sequence end matches TRBJ2-7 better. This CDR3 is built from 14 residues. Germline V lookup: CDR1 ENHRY, CDR2 SYGVKD. CDR3 amino acids: CAIRPRADSYEQYF. For the CDR3, the DNA is TGTGCCATCAGGCCTAGGGCAGACTCCTACGAGCAGTACTTC.

V and J are TRBV29-1 and TRBJ1-5; no clear D. The V and J ends lost 4 bases and 1 base respectively, with 14 bases between them. The CDR3 covers 15 residues. The germline CDR1 and CDR2 sequences are SQVTM and ANQGSEA. The CDR3 nucleotides read TGCAGCGTTGCTTGCCCGCAGGAGAGCAATCAGCCCCAGCATTTT. Translated, it gives CSVACPQESNQPQHF.

The chain carries TRBV28 and TRBJ2-4, with 10 bases identical to TRBD1. Germline lookup yields CDR1 MDHEN and CDR2 SYDVKM. The CDR3 sequence is 14 residues long. Trimming took 5 bases from V and 13 from J; bases not matched to a gene: 11. The CDR3 spells CASSPLWTGGEQYF. In DNA, the CDR3 is TGTGCCAGCAGTCCCCTTTGGACAGGGGGGGAGCAGTACTTC.

The V and J genes are TRBV5-1 and TRBJ2-1, with 7 nucleotides matching TRBD2. This CDR3 contains 15 residues. Per the germline V gene, CDR1 is SGHRS and CDR2 is YFSETQ. V lost 3 bases, J lost 1 base, and 4 bases stayed unmatched. CDR3: CASSSDGGSYNEQFF. CDR3 in DNA: TGCGCCAGCAGCTCCGACGGGGGGTCCTACAATGAGCAGTTCTTC.

CDR3 amino acids: CSARHRGVYEQYF. DNA for the CDR3: TGCAGTGCTAGACACCGCGGGGTCTACGAGCAGTACTTC. The genes are TRBV20-1 and TRBJ2-7; possible D gene TRBD2, 6 bases. Deletions cut 2 bases from V and 3 bases from J, with 11 bases between. Germline assignment: CDR1 DFQATT and CDR2 SNEGSKA (reference sequence). This CDR3 comprises 13 residues.

The chain has TRBV7-2 and TRBJ2-5; D is unresolved. The length of the CDR3 is 15 residues. V lost 1 base and J lost 1, with 10 bases in between. In germline, CDR1 is SGHTA, CDR2 FQGNSA. CDR3 amino acids: CASSLGSAGQETQYF. DNA for the CDR3: TGTGCCAGCAGCTTAGGGTCGGCAGGCCAAGAGACCCAGTACTTC.